This TCR beta chain was found in a study of human T cells and chemical hapten exposure. Study summary: An area of 2 cm by approximately 2 cm on upper inner arm skin received 2% DPC for sensitization. After 6 days, upper back 0.01% DPC patch tests were scored.

The germline CDR1 and CDR2 sequences are SQVTM and ANQGSEA. The V and J ends lost 4 bases and 4 bases, in that order; junction bases with no gene match: 4. The length of the CDR3 is 13 residues. Unique molecular identifiers were linked by the library to individual cDNA molecules. Using its own MiXCR run on the RACE reads, TCRdb lists one record per CDR3 protein. The sample lists 75,000 to 95,000 distinct CDR3 sequences; approximately 10% were seen once. Time point noted: patch test 2, 6 weeks after DPC sensitization. Treatment meaning: therapeutic diphenylcyclopropenone sensitization with weekly scalp DPC. In every case, blood was obtained before the patch test was applied.

The chain links TRBV29-1 to TRBJ2-3; 8 bases align to TRBD2. This receptor was obtained from a man aged 35 to 55 with alopecia areata. Some clones in this sample may be carry-over from other donors' samples. The source was whole blood, collected in connection with sensitization to the hapten diphenylcyclopropenone (DPC). The CDR3 DNA reads as TGCAGCGTTGGGGAACTAGCGGCAGATACGCAGTATTTT. Protein: CSVGELAADTQYF.